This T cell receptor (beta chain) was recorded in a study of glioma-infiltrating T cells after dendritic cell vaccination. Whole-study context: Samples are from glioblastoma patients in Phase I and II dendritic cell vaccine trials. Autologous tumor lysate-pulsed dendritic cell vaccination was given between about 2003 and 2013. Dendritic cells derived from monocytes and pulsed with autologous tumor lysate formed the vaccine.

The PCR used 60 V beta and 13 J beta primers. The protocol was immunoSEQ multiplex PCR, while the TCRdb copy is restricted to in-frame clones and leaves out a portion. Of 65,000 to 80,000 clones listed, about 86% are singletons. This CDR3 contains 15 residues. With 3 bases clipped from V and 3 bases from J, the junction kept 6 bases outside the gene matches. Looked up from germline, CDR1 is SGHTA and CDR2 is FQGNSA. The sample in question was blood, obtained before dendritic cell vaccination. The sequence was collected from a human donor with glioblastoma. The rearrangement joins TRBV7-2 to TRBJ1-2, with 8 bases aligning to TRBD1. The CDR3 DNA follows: TGTGCCAGCAGCTTCCGACAGGGGTTGGACTATGGCTACACCTTC. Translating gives CASSFRQGLDYGYTF. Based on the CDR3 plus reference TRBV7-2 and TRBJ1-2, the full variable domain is GAGVSQSPSNKVTEKGKDVELRCDPISGHTALYWYRQSLGQGLEFLIYFQGNSAPDKSGLPSDRFSAERTGGSVSTLTIQRTQQEDSAVYLCASSFRQGLDYGYTFGSGTRLTVV.